This passage covers 30 T cell receptor beta chains from one sample sequenced in a study of blood T cell repertoires in COVID-19. This table comes from immunoSEQ multiplex PCR, and its TCRdb copy is limited to in-frame clones, with some not included. The sample holds about 14,000 clones, around 83% seen once. The specimen sequenced was peripheral blood. These TCRs come from a man aged 60 to 69 with acute or convalescent COVID-19.

The DNA of the CDR3 is TGTGCCAGCAGCTGGACTAGCGGGACCGACAATGAGCAGTTCTTC. Protein sequence: CASSWTSGTDNEQFF. The rearrangement uses TRBV6-5 and TRBJ2-1; 12 positions match TRBD2. Germline V gene lookup returns CDR1 MNHEY and CDR2 SVGAGI. V dropped 6 bases and J dropped 5; count of bases not matched to a gene: 5. This CDR3 contains 15 residues.

By proportion, this clone is medium-sized (0.01 to 0.1%). The V and J genes are TRBV6-6 and TRBJ2-4, with 16 bases identical to TRBD2. Germline loops: CDR1 MNHNY, CDR2 SVGAGI (reference sequence). The V gene end was trimmed by 4 bases and the J gene end by 11 bases; junction bases not matched to a gene: 2. The CDR3 covers 14 residues. The CDR3 DNA reads as TGTGCCAGCAGTTGGGGACTAGCGGGAGGGCTTCAGTACTTC. Protein sequence: CASSWGLAGGLQYF.

This chain joins TRBV4-3 and TRBJ1-1; TRBD1 agrees at 7 bases. CDR1 LGHNA and CDR2 YSLEER come from the germline V gene. CDR3 length: 12 amino acids. J gave up 6 bases and V 4 bases, and 2 bases lay outside the gene matches. The CDR3 protein is CASSLGTAEAFF. DNA of the CDR3: TGCGCCAGCAGCCTTGGGACAGCTGAAGCTTTCTTT.

The V call is TRBV5-5, the J call TRBJ2-6; 7 bases are shared with TRBD1. The germline gives CDR1 SGHKS, CDR2 YYEKEE (reference sequence). The CDR3 consists of 16 residues. V lost 2 bases to trimming and J lost 0 bases; unmatched junction nucleotides: 2. The CDR3, as DNA: TGTGCCAGCAGCTTAACAGGGGTCTCTGGGGCCAACGTCCTGACTTTC. It translates to CASSLTGVSGANVLTF.

This clone was seen a few times. CDR3 DNA sequence: TGCGCCAGCAGCCCCCGGGACAGGGGTAACTATGGCTACACCTTC. It is translated as CASSPRDRGNYGYTF. V is TRBV5-1 and J is TRBJ1-2, with 10 positions matching TRBD1. The germline gives CDR1 SGHRS, CDR2 YFSETQ. V dropped 4 bases and J dropped 1; count of bases not matched to a gene: 4. This CDR3 region has 15 residues.

The genes are TRBV9 and TRBJ2-7; D possibly corresponds to TRBD1 (5 bases). The germline CDR1 and CDR2 sequences are SGDLS and YYNGEE. Trimming took 0 bases from V and 5 from J, leaving 15 bases between them. The CDR3 runs to 15 residues. The CDR3 here is CASSVAGTGANEQYF. In nucleotides, the CDR3 is TGTGCCAGCAGCGTAGCCGGAACAGGTGCCAACGAGCAGTACTTC. The full variable domain, completed using reference TRBV9 and TRBJ2-7, is DSGVTQTPKHLITATGQRVTLRCSPRSGDLSVYWYQQSLDQGLQFLIQYYNGEERAKGNILERFSAQQFPDLHSELNLSSLELGDSALYFCASSVAGTGANEQYFGPGTRLTVT.

V gene TRBV5-1 combines with J gene TRBJ2-1; the D is unclear. The germline V and J ends were trimmed by 0 bases and 0 bases, with 7 bases remaining between them. CDR1 SGHRS and CDR2 YFSETQ come from the germline V gene. The CDR3 extends over 15 amino acids. The CDR3, as DNA: TGCGCCAGCAGCTTGGAGAGGTCCTCCTACAATGAGCAGTTCTTC. Amino acids: CASSLERSSYNEQFF.

This chain connects TRBV24-1 to TRBJ2-5; no clear D. V was pared by 3 bases and J by 4 bases, with 2 bases between. The CDR3 loop spans 11 amino acids. CDR1 and CDR2 from the germline V gene are KGHDR and SFDVKD. The CDR3: CATSDRETQYF. The CDR3 DNA reads TGTGCCACCAGTGATCGAGAGACCCAGTACTTC.

This clone was picked up one time. The V call is TRBV6-1, the J call TRBJ1-5; possible D gene TRBD1, 6 bases. The length of the CDR3 is 16 residues. V was pared by 3 bases and J by 7 bases, with 19 bases between. The germline gives CDR1 MNHNS, CDR2 SASEGT. CDR3 sequence reads: CASSENPAWGRQPQHF. CDR3 coding DNA: TGTGCCAGCAGTGAGAATCCTGCCTGGGGGCGCCAGCCCCAGCATTTT.

The chain joins TRBV7-2 to TRBJ2-1; 9 nucleotides line up with TRBD2. This CDR3 has 17 residues. CDR1 and CDR2 from the germline V gene are SGHTA and FQGNSA. V shed 3 bases, J shed 1 base, and the junction held 7 bases outside the gene matches. The CDR3 spells CASSFIGGGASYNEQFF. For the CDR3, the DNA is TGTGCCAGCAGCTTTATTGGCGGGGGGGCTTCCTACAATGAGCAGTTCTTC.

The rearrangement joins TRBV20-1 to TRBJ2-1, with TRBD2 identical over 11 bases. The CDR3 has 15 amino acids. The V gene's germline CDR1 is DFQATT and CDR2 SNEGSKA (reference sequence). J gave up 9 bases and V 3 bases, and 10 bases lay outside the gene matches. The chain's CDR3 is CSASRNSGGGGEQFF. CDR3 bases: TGCAGTGCTAGTAGGAATAGCGGGGGGGGAGGTGAGCAGTTCTTC.

V is TRBV7-2 and J is TRBJ2-2; no reliable D call. V lost 6 bases, J lost 0 bases, and 14 bases lay in between. CDR3 size: 16 residues. Germline V gene lookup returns CDR1 SGHTA and CDR2 FQGNSA. CDR3 nucleotides: TGTGCCAGCAGACGACACCCACCCCCGAACACCGGGGAGCTGTTTTTT. The encoded protein is CASRRHPPPNTGELFF.

The chain recombines TRBV28 with TRBJ1-1; no reliable D call. The germline V gene has CDR1 MDHEN and CDR2 SYDVKM. CDR3 length: 12 amino acids. CDR3 amino acids: CVVGALNTEAFF. Here the CDR3 DNA reads TGTGTTGTCGGAGCGTTGAACACTGAAGCTTTCTTT.

This rearrangement joins TRBV5-4 to TRBJ1-1; a weak D match, TRBD1 (6 bases). Germline CDR1 reads SGHNT; CDR2 reads YYREEE (reference sequence). The CDR3 sequence is 15 residues long. V lost 2 bases and J 0 bases, leaving 11 bases between the germline ends. The CDR3: CASSFPGAMNTEAFF. The CDR3 DNA is TGTGCCAGCAGCTTCCCAGGGGCGATGAACACTGAAGCTTTCTTT.

The V call is TRBV5-1, the J call TRBJ2-1, with TRBD2 identical over 9 bases. V was pared by 1 base and J by 8 bases, with 4 bases of the junction left unmatched. The germline V gene has CDR1 SGHRS and CDR2 YFSETQ. The CDR3 contains 14 residues. Here the CDR3 reads CASSLPSGEYEQFF. Written as DNA, the CDR3 is TGCGCCAGCAGCTTGCCTAGCGGGGAGTATGAGCAGTTCTTC.

V is TRBV5-4 and J is TRBJ2-7; D unresolved. CDR1 and CDR2 (germline): SGHNT, YYREEE (reference sequence). With 3 bases removed from V and 4 bases from J, the gap between germline ends came to 8 bases. This CDR3 region has 12 residues. CDR3 sequence: CASSSGSYEQYF. CDR3 DNA sequence: TGTGCCAGCAGCTCCGGGTCTTACGAGCAGTACTTC.

This chain connects TRBV6-5 to TRBJ1-5; D is unclear. Germline values: CDR1 MNHEY, CDR2 SVGAGI. Trimming pared 0 bases from V and 7 bases from J, leaving 16 bases between. This CDR3 is built from 16 residues. The CDR3 nucleotides read TGTGCCAGCAGTTACTCGGCGTCAACCGCGGGCCAGCCCCAGCATTTT. This codes for CASSYSASTAGQPQHF.

The V and J genes are TRBV11-1 and TRBJ2-3, with TRBD1 identical over 7 bases. The ends lost 5 bases at V and 5 bases at J; junction bases unmatched: 7. The CDR3 consists of 14 residues. Germline values: CDR1 SGHAT, CDR2 FQDESV (reference sequence). The CDR3 DNA reads TGTGCCAGCAGCCTGGACCAGGGGGAAGATACGCAGTATTTT. Translated: CASSLDQGEDTQYF.

CDR3 sequence reads: CASSPGGSVYEQYF. In DNA, the CDR3 is TGTGCCAGCTCACCGGGGGGGTCGGTCTACGAGCAGTACTTC. The rearrangement uses TRBV18 and TRBJ2-7, with 7 bases lining up with TRBD2. Unmatched junction bases numbered 5, after V lost 3 bases and J lost 3 bases. Germline V gene data show CDR1 as KGHSH and CDR2 as LQKENI. CDR3 size: 14 residues.

This clone qualifies as medium-sized. The chain is built from TRBV9 and TRBJ2-1; no clear D. CDR1 is SGDLS and CDR2 is YYNGEE in the germline V gene. V shed 0 bases and J shed 5 bases, with 9 bases lying between them. The CDR3 has 14 amino acids. CDR3 nucleotides: TGTGCCAGCAGCGTAGGAGCAGCGAACAATGAGCAGTTCTTC. Translation: CASSVGAANNEQFF.

The V gene is TRBV6-5, the J gene TRBJ1-2; 9 bases map to TRBD1. Losses at the gene ends were 4 bases for V and 0 bases for J; bases not matched to a gene: 6. Germline CDR1 and CDR2: MNHEY and SVGAGI. This CDR3 has 16 residues. This chain's CDR3 is CASSLGQGPANYGYTF. The CDR3, as DNA: TGTGCCAGCAGTTTGGGACAGGGACCAGCTAACTATGGCTACACCTTC.

The rearrangement links TRBV7-8 to TRBJ1-4; 8 bases agree with TRBD1. The CDR3 covers 17 residues. The V segment lost 6 bases and the J segment 1 base; nucleotides outside the gene matches: 10. Germline values: CDR1 SGHVS, CDR2 FQNEAQ. The CDR3 sequence: CASRSDRGGRTNEKLFF. CDR3 nucleotide sequence: TGTGCCAGCAGATCCGACAGGGGAGGAAGAACTAATGAAAAACTGTTTTTT.

The chain links TRBV6-5 to TRBJ1-2, with unresolved D. Germline V gives CDR1 MNHEY, CDR2 SVGAGI. V was clipped by 6 bases and J by 7 bases, with 12 bases between them. This CDR3 spans 12 amino acids. CDR3 coding DNA: TGTGCCAGCAGCCGAGAGAACGGTGGCTACACCTTC. It yields the protein CASSRENGGYTF.

This chain connects TRBV7-9 to TRBJ1-2; TRBD1 might be the D (6 bases). Germline V gives CDR1 SEHNR, CDR2 FQNEAQ (reference sequence). This CDR3 comprises 13 residues. The V and J ends lost 5 bases and 8 bases respectively, with 15 bases between them. CDR3 nucleotides: TGTGCCAGCAGCGGGGGGGCCGCAGTGGGCTACACCTTC. It encodes CASSGGAAVGYTF.

Of note for this clone: Relative to the germline gene, one junction end is altered; a read error may explain this. The chain combines TRBV9 with TRBJ1-1, with no clear D. Germline CDR1 and CDR2: SGDLS and YYNGEE. The CDR3 sequence is 14 residues long. The CDR3 nucleotides read TGTGCCAGCAGCCTAGAGGAGGGTTTGACCCCAGCTTTTTTT. It codes for CASSLEEGLTPAFF.

The rearrangement uses TRBV12-3 or TRBV12-4 and TRBJ1-6; 9 bases align to TRBD1. V trimming: 6 bases; J trimming: 10 bases; junction bases outside the gene matches: 4. The CDR3 runs to 13 residues. The CDR3 DNA sequence: TGTGCCAGCAGCCGGGACAGGGACTCACCCCTCCACTTT. Its translation: CASSRDRDSPLHF.

The chain couples TRBV9 to TRBJ1-2, with 8 nucleotides matching TRBD1. Germline V gene sequence: CDR1 SGDLS, CDR2 YYNGEE. This CDR3 is built from 15 residues. Trimming at V came to 1 base and at J to 3 bases, leaving 5 bases not matched to a gene. The CDR3 DNA is TGTGCCAGCAGCGTATTGCCAGGGGGCGACTATGGCTACACCTTC. It is translated as CASSVLPGGDYGYTF.

The CDR3 DNA sequence: TGCGCCAGCAGCCCCCCGGGACAAATATACGAGCAGTACTTC. Protein product: CASSPPGQIYEQYF. The chain combines TRBV5-1 with TRBJ2-7, with D perhaps TRBD1 (6 bases). V was trimmed by 4 bases and J by 4 bases, leaving 15 bases between them. CDR1 is SGHRS and CDR2 is YFSETQ in the germline V gene. The CDR3 has 14 amino acids.

This clone came up once. The gene calls are TRBV3-1 (or the pseudogene TRBV3-2) and TRBJ1-6; D is unclear. Germline CDR1 reads LGHDT; CDR2 reads YNNKEL (reference sequence). The CDR3 contains 16 residues. V was shortened by 0 bases and J by 6 bases, with 12 bases between the two germline ends. This chain's CDR3 is CASSQEGIGINSPLHF. The CDR3 DNA is TGTGCCAGCAGCCAAGAGGGCATAGGTATTAATTCACCCCTCCACTTT.

The chain combines TRBV7-9 with TRBJ2-6, with D possibly TRBD1 on 5 matching bases. In germline, CDR1 is SEHNR, CDR2 FQNEAQ (reference sequence). The CDR3 length is 15 residues. With 5 bases removed from V and 0 bases from J, the gap between germline ends came to 8 bases. CDR3 loop: CASSHTGSGANVLTF. CDR3 nucleotides: TGTGCCAGCAGCCATACAGGCTCTGGGGCCAACGTCCTGACTTTC.